This TCR beta chain was found in a study of beta chain features in type 1 diabetes. This clone has more than one count but fewer than ten. Other DNA sequences in the same sample also yield this CDR3. Of the isolated RNA, all was reverse transcribed, and so the sequenced material was expressed TCRB transcripts. Using immunoSEQ multiplex PCR, the repertoire was profiled, and TCRdb retains in-frame clones only, with some absent. The sample carries 130,000 or so clones, approximately 10% recorded once. Germline CDR1 SEHNR, CDR2 FQNEAQ (reference sequence). The ends lost 6 bases at V and 3 bases at J; junction bases unmatched: 3. The CDR3 is 14 amino acids.

The sample comprised central memory CD4+ T cells from blood. The clonotype originates from a woman between 40 and 50 years old in good health. The chain uses TRBV7-9 and TRBJ1-4; 8 bases match TRBD1. CDR3 nucleotide sequence: TGTGCCAGCAGTAGGGACAGGCCTAATGAAAAACTGTTTTTT. Translated: CASSRDRPNEKLFF.